This TCR beta chain was observed in a study of CD8+ T cells in alopecia areata. About the study: A regimen of oral tofacitinib, 5 to 10 mg twice daily, was given to treated patients.

After isolation, RNA underwent reverse transcription to generate cDNA as the sequencing template. Libraries were prepared by immunoSEQ multiplex PCR; TCRdb keeps only in-frame clonotypes and omits some of them. The table has about 250,000 clones, around 64% seen once. Noted treatment: oral pan-JAK inhibitor, 5-10 mg twice daily. This clone was seen a handful of times. No antigen is known for it. This CDR3 region has 13 residues. General study points: Expanded CD8+ clones among the top 100, and scalp clonality, were significantly decreased by tofacitinib. With one nonresponder, baseline CD8+ expansion's link to response remains uncertain.

V usage is TRBV21-1 and J usage is TRBJ2-5; the table names TRBD1, a call not compared with the DNA. TRBV21-1 is a listed pseudogene. Sample: CD4+ T cells sorted from blood, taken between weeks 51 and 54, from a patient treated with tofacitinib. The clonotype was recovered from a human donor with alopecia areata. CDR3 sequence reads: CASSFQKNETQYF. In nucleotides, the CDR3 is TGTGCCAGCAGCTTTCAGAAGAATGAGACCCAGTACTTC.